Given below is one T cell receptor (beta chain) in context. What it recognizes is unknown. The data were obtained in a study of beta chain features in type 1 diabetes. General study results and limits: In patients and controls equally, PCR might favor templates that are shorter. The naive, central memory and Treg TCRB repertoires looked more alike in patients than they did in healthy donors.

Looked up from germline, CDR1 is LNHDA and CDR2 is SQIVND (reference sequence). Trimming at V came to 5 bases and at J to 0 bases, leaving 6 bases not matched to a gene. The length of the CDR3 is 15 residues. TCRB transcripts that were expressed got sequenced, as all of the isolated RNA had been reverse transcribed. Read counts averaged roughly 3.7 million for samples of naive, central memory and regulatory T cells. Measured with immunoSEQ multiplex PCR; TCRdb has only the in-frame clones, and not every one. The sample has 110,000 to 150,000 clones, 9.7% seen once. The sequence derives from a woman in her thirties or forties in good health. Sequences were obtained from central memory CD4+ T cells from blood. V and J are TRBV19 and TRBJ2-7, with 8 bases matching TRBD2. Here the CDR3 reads CASSSSGLNSYEQYF. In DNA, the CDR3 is TGTGCCAGTAGTTCTAGCGGGTTGAACTCCTACGAGCAGTACTTC.